Following are 29 T cell receptor beta chains from one sample sequenced in a study of beta chain features in type 1 diabetes. The whole isolated RNA underwent reverse transcription, so sequencing captured expressed TCRB transcripts. TCRdb's table, derived via immunoSEQ multiplex PCR, lists solely in-frame clones and lacks some. The sample consists of hundreds of thousands of clones, 11% to 15% of them appearing once. What was sequenced was central memory CD4+ T cells from blood. The receptors derive from a man aged 30 to 45 in good health.

This clone was found a few times. The rearrangement joins TRBV7-9 to TRBJ2-5; the D gene is possibly TRBD2 (6 bases). The CDR3 totals 16 residues. Trimming cost V 5 bases and J 7 bases, with 23 bases left between them. The germline V gene has CDR1 SEHNR and CDR2 FQNEAQ (reference sequence). CDR3 in amino acids: CASSGISGLKRGTQYF. The DNA of the CDR3 is TGTGCCAGCAGCGGTATTTCGGGACTCAAAAGAGGGACCCAGTACTTC. The full variable domain, completed using reference TRBV7-9 and TRBJ2-5, is DTGVSQNPRHKITKRGQNVTFRCDPISEHNRLYWYRQTLGQGPEFLTYFQNEAQLEKSRLLSDRFSAERPKGSFSTLEIQRTEQGDSAMYLCASSGISGLKRGTQYFGPGTRLLVL.

This clone was detected ten times or more. The chain couples TRBV7-9 to TRBJ1-5; 7 bases match TRBD1. From germline, CDR1 is SEHNR and CDR2 FQNEAQ (reference sequence). V lost 5 bases, J lost 2 bases, and 3 bases stayed unmatched. The CDR3 consists of 14 residues. The CDR3 spells CASSRDRGNQPQHF. CDR3 bases: TGTGCCAGCAGCCGAGACAGGGGCAATCAGCCCCAGCATTTT.

This clone was seen at least ten times. CDR3 in amino acids: CASCANHSYEQYV. The CDR3, as DNA: TGTGCCAGCTGTGCCAACCACTCCTACGAGCAGTACGTC. This chain connects TRBV6-6 to TRBJ2-7; no clear D gene. The germline gives CDR1 MNHNY, CDR2 SVGAGI (reference sequence). The length of the CDR3 is 13 residues. V gave up 8 bases and J gave up 0 bases, with 11 bases separating them.

A few counts support this clone. The chain is built from TRBV10-3 and TRBJ2-3; TRBD2 matches at 8 bases. CDR1 is ENHRY, CDR2 SYGVKD, per germline. J gave up 4 bases and V 4 bases, and 7 bases lay outside the gene matches. The CDR3 length is 15 residues. DNA for the CDR3: TGTGCCATCAGTGCGGGGGGGTTTGAAGCAGATACGCAGTATTTT. This codes for CAISAGGFEADTQYF.

This clone was seen many times. The V gene is TRBV2, the J gene TRBJ2-2; no clear D. This CDR3 is 13 amino acids long. Germline assignment: CDR1 SNHLY and CDR2 FYNNEI. V was trimmed by 7 bases and J by 6 bases, leaving 12 bases between them. The CDR3 DNA reads TGTGCCAGCATTTATCAACGACCCGGGGAGCTGTTTTTT. Encoded protein: CASIYQRPGELFF. Full variable domain (outside the CDR3, taken from reference TRBV2 and TRBJ2-2): EPEVTQTPSHQVTQMGQEVILRCVPISNHLYFYWYRQILGQKVEFLVSFYNNEISEKSEIFDDQFSVERPDGSNFTLKIRSTKLEDSAMYFCASIYQRPGELFFGEGSRLTVL.

The chain is built from TRBV14 and TRBJ1-4; D is unclear. Germline CDR1 and CDR2: SGHDN and FVKESK. Trimming stripped 3 bases from V and 6 bases from J, with 11 bases between. This CDR3 region has 14 residues. Here the CDR3 reads CASSHPGRDEKLFF. In DNA, the CDR3 is TGTGCCAGCAGCCACCCAGGCCGGGATGAAAAACTGTTTTTT.

This clone showed up many times. The genes are TRBV18 and TRBJ1-2; unclear D gene. CDR3 length: 12 residues. Trimming cost V 3 bases and J 9 bases, with 11 bases left between them. Germline CDR1 reads KGHSH; CDR2 reads LQKENI. CDR3 amino acids: CASSPEGMRYTF. Written as DNA, the CDR3 is TGTGCCAGCTCACCCGAGGGTATGCGCTACACCTTC. Complete variable domain (other parts from reference TRBV18 and TRBJ1-2): NAGVMQNPRHLVRRRGQEARLRCSPMKGHSHVYWYRQLPEEGLKFMVYLQKENIIDESGMPKERFSAEFPKEGPSILRIQQVVRGDSAAYFCASSPEGMRYTFGSGTRLTVV.

This chain connects TRBV6-1 to TRBJ2-1; D unclear. CDR3 length: 14 amino acids. V was clipped by 0 bases and J by 7 bases, with 10 bases between them. From germline, CDR1 is MNHNS and CDR2 SASEGT. The CDR3 is CASSEAVKGNEQFF. CDR3 nucleotides: TGTGCCAGCAGTGAAGCGGTCAAAGGAAATGAGCAGTTCTTC.

In this sample, this clone turned up a few times. The genes are TRBV7-7 and TRBJ2-4, with 7 positions matching TRBD2. With V trimmed by 2 bases and J by 13 bases, 11 bases remained unmatched. This CDR3 contains 14 residues. Germline loops: CDR1 SSHAT, CDR2 FNYEAQ (reference sequence). The CDR3 DNA reads as TGTGCCAGCAGCTTAATCCCCTTGGCGGGAGTACAGTACTTC. Residues: CASSLIPLAGVQYF.

The chain couples TRBV27 to TRBJ1-2; the D is unclear. This CDR3 contains 12 residues. Germline-derived CDR1 and CDR2 are MNHEY and SMNVEV (reference sequence). V gave up 2 bases and J gave up 8 bases, with 9 bases separating them. The CDR3 region is CASSLRGKGYTF. The CDR3 bases are TGTGCCAGCAGTTTACGGGGAAAGGGCTACACCTTC.

The sample holds a few counts of this clone. The gene calls are TRBV4-3 and TRBJ1-6; D might be TRBD1 (5 bases). The CDR3 contains 16 residues. V lost 2 bases and J lost 8, with 16 bases in between. Germline V gene lookup returns CDR1 LGHNA and CDR2 YSLEER. CDR3 sequence reads: CASSQTDRGAYSPLHF. As DNA, the CDR3 is TGCGCCAGCAGCCAAACCGACCGAGGGGCGTATTCACCCCTCCACTTT.

The rearrangement joins TRBV4-1 to TRBJ2-7; D is ambiguous. V was pared by 4 bases and J by 7 bases, with 14 bases between. This CDR3 is built from 13 residues. The germline gives CDR1 MGHRA, CDR2 YSYEKL. This CDR3 is CASSRNTLDEQYV. The CDR3 region has the DNA TGCGCCAGCAGCCGAAACACTTTGGATGAGCAGTACGTC.

The chain joins TRBV11-2 to TRBJ2-5, with D maybe TRBD1 (5 bases). This CDR3 region has 19 residues. Trimming took off 3 bases at V and 2 bases at J, with 25 bases between the two ends. Germline loops: CDR1 SGHAT, CDR2 FQNNGV. The CDR3 coding sequence is TGTGCCAGCAGCTTTTTTAGGACGCCCTTATCCAGGGAACAAGAGACCCAGTACTTC. Translated, it gives CASSFFRTPLSREQETQYF.

The chain employs TRBV9 and TRBJ2-3; D remains ambiguous. The CDR3 totals 14 residues. V was trimmed by 3 bases and J by 7 bases, leaving 15 bases between them. Germline loops: CDR1 SGDLS, CDR2 YYNGEE. The CDR3 DNA reads as TGTGCCAGCAGCGGGGCCCAAGCCCGTAATACGCAGTATTTT. Translation: CASSGAQARNTQYF.

This clone was detected only a few times. In DNA, the CDR3 is TGTGCCAGCAGCTCCACAGGGATCGAGTGGGACGAGCAGTACTTC. Translation: CASSSTGIEWDEQYF. V usage is TRBV7-9 and J usage is TRBJ2-7; weak D call: TRBD1 (6 bases). Between the trimmed V and J ends, which lost 4 bases and 5 bases, there was a span of 18 bases. The CDR3 covers 15 residues. Germline lookup yields CDR1 SEHNR and CDR2 FQNEAQ (reference sequence).

The V gene is TRBV4-3, the J gene TRBJ1-1; D is unresolved. Per the germline V gene, CDR1 is LGHNA and CDR2 is YSLEER. The CDR3 length is 13 residues. Between the trimmed V and J ends, which lost 0 bases and 7 bases, there was a span of 9 bases. The CDR3 loop reads CASSQELGLEAFF. CDR3 DNA: TGCGCCAGCAGCCAAGAATTGGGCCTTGAAGCTTTCTTT.

The sample holds a few counts of this clone. This chain uses TRBV27 with TRBJ2-1; TRBD1 might be the D (5 bases). Trimming stripped 5 bases from V and 4 bases from J, with 9 bases between. The CDR3 extends over 13 amino acids. CDR1 and CDR2 (germline): MNHEY, SMNVEV (reference sequence). CDR3 bases: TGTGCCAGCAGTCAGACAGCATACAATGAGCAGTTCTTC. Translated, it gives CASSQTAYNEQFF.

This clone was seen a handful of times. J is TRBJ2-5 and V is TRBV5-1; possibly TRBD2 for D (5 bases). This CDR3 is built from 14 residues. The ends were cut back, 4 bases at V and 2 bases at J, with 12 bases in the middle. Germline V CDR1 and CDR2: SGHRS, YFSETQ. This CDR3 reads CASSTQDFQETQYF. The CDR3 coding sequence is TGCGCCAGCAGCACCCAGGACTTTCAAGAGACCCAGTACTTC.

This clone was counted a few times. The chain employs TRBV5-1 and TRBJ2-5, with 12 bases identical to TRBD2. Germline loops: CDR1 SGHRS, CDR2 YFSETQ. The CDR3 consists of 16 residues. The ends lost 4 bases at V and 3 bases at J; junction bases unmatched: 7. CDR3 residues: CASSTSGLAGKETQYF. DNA for the CDR3: TGCGCCAGCAGCACCTCCGGACTAGCGGGGAAAGAGACCCAGTACTTC.

The chain has TRBV6-1 and TRBJ2-6; 8 nucleotides match TRBD1. V trimming: 5 bases; J trimming: 6 bases; junction bases outside the gene matches: 3. Looked up from germline, CDR1 is MNHNS and CDR2 is SASEGT. This CDR3 is 14 amino acids long. The CDR3 DNA reads TGTGCCAGCAGTCAGACAGGGGTGGCCAACGTCCTGACTTTC. Translating gives CASSQTGVANVLTF.

The chain recombines TRBV5-1 with TRBJ1-2; the match to TRBD1 covers 7 bases. V lost 0 bases and J lost 3; bases outside the gene matches: 5. Germline-derived CDR1 and CDR2 are SGHRS and YFSETQ. The CDR3 has 15 amino acids. The CDR3 nucleotides read TGCGCCAGCAGCTTGGGGACAGGCAGGGACTATGGCTACACCTTC. Translating it yields CASSLGTGRDYGYTF. Together with reference TRBV5-1 and TRBJ1-2, the CDR3 gives the full variable domain: KAGVTQTPRYLIKTRGQQVTLSCSPISGHRSVSWYQQTPGQGLQFLFEYFSETQRNKGNFPGRFSGRQFSNSRSEMNVSTLELGDSALYLCASSLGTGRDYGYTFGSGTRLTVV.

This clone was seen ten or more times. This chain uses TRBV18 with TRBJ2-1, with 12 bases aligning to TRBD2. V trimming: 6 bases; J trimming: 5 bases; junction bases outside the gene matches: 2. This CDR3 spans 14 amino acids. Germline-derived CDR1 and CDR2 are KGHSH and LQKENI. In nucleotides, the CDR3 is TGTGCCAGCTCGAGACTAGCGGGGGACAATGAGCAGTTCTTC. Translation gives CASSRLAGDNEQFF.

Only one count was recorded for this clone. The chain carries TRBV9 and TRBJ2-1; 10 bases are a match to TRBD2. Germline CDR1 reads SGDLS; CDR2 reads YYNGEE. The CDR3 contains 16 residues. V was clipped by 0 bases and J by 3 bases; unmatched bases: 3. CDR3 in amino acids: CASSVAPSGSYNEQFF. The CDR3 DNA sequence: TGTGCCAGCAGCGTAGCGCCTAGCGGGAGCTACAATGAGCAGTTCTTC.

This chain uses TRBV5-4 with TRBJ1-2; TRBD1 is a possible D gene (5 bases). The germline V gene has CDR1 SGHNT and CDR2 YYREEE (reference sequence). The CDR3 runs to 14 residues. Trimming pared 4 bases from V and 1 base from J, leaving 11 bases between. For the CDR3, the DNA is TGTGCCAGCAGCCGGGACGGAAATAACTATGGCTACACCTTC. This encodes CASSRDGNNYGYTF.

This clone appeared a few times. The chain uses TRBV7-2 and TRBJ2-4; a weak D match, TRBD1 (5 bases). The CDR3 contains 13 residues. V was shortened by 2 bases and J by 6 bases, with 8 bases between the two germline ends. CDR1 SGHTA and CDR2 FQGNSA come from the germline V gene. The chain's CDR3 is CASSLTGRNIQYF. CDR3 nucleotide sequence: TGTGCCAGCAGCTTAACAGGTCGAAACATTCAGTACTTC.

This clone was recorded a few times. The chain couples TRBV18 to TRBJ1-1; tentatively, D is TRBD1 (6 bases). There are 14 residues in the CDR3. The germline V gene has CDR1 KGHSH and CDR2 LQKENI. Trimming took off 3 bases at V and 1 base at J, with 9 bases between the two ends. This CDR3 is CASSPARGNTEAFF. CDR3 nucleotides: TGTGCCAGCTCACCGGCCAGGGGGAACACTGAAGCTTTCTTT.

The J gene is TRBJ1-1, the V gene TRBV10-3, with D uncertain. The V gene's germline CDR1 is ENHRY and CDR2 SYGVKD. V was clipped by 3 bases and J by 2 bases, with 7 bases between them. The CDR3 loop spans 13 amino acids. This CDR3 is CAISDHDNTEAFF. CDR3 bases: TGTGCCATCAGTGATCACGACAACACTGAAGCTTTCTTT.

This clone was picked up a small number of times. This chain uses TRBV19 with TRBJ1-5; tentative D call: TRBD1 (6 bases). Germline lookup yields CDR1 LNHDA and CDR2 SQIVND (reference sequence). The CDR3 sequence is 15 residues long. V was trimmed by 6 bases and J by 1 base, leaving 13 bases between them. For the CDR3, the DNA is TGTGCCAGTAGGACGGACAGAAGAAGCAATCAGCCCCAGCATTTT. Its translation: CASRTDRRSNQPQHF. The full variable domain, with the rest looked up from reference TRBV19 and TRBJ1-5, is DGGITQSPKYLFRKEGQNVTLSCEQNLNHDAMYWYRQDPGQGLRLIYYSQIVNDFQKGDIAEGYSVSREKKESFPLTVTSAQKNPTAFYLCASRTDRRSNQPQHFGDGTRLSIL.

The rearrangement uses TRBV11-2 and TRBJ2-5; D may be TRBD1 (5 bases). The V gene's germline CDR1 is SGHAT and CDR2 FQNNGV. V lost 5 bases and J lost 7, with 14 bases in between. The CDR3 runs to 13 residues. CDR3 sequence reads: CASSQSGAGTQYF. The CDR3, as DNA: TGTGCCAGCAGCCAAAGTGGGGCAGGGACCCAGTACTTC.